The 21 T cell receptor beta chains below all came from one sample that was sequenced in a study of blood T cell repertoires in COVID-19. Measured with immunoSEQ multiplex PCR; TCRdb has only the in-frame clones, and not every one. The table has 150,000 to 200,000 clones, 75% to 90% seen once; the top ten hold around 2.3%. Sequencing was performed on peripheral blood. These receptor sequences come from a man aged 65 to 85 with active or convalescent COVID-19.

This chain joins TRBV6-2 or TRBV6-3 and TRBJ2-3; 9 bases agree with TRBD2. The length of the CDR3 is 16 residues. Trimming cost V 4 bases and J 0 bases; bases outside gene matches: 5. Germline lookup yields CDR1 MNHEY and CDR2 SVGEGT. The CDR3, as DNA: TGTGCCAGCAGTTCCCTAGCGGGACTAAGCACAGATACGCAGTATTTT. It translates to CASSSLAGLSTDTQYF.

V is TRBV2 and J is TRBJ2-1, with D hard to call. V was cut by 6 bases and J by 8 bases, with 8 bases left in between. The CDR3 runs to 11 residues. Germline V gene sequence: CDR1 SNHLY, CDR2 FYNNEI. CDR3 in DNA: TGTGCCAGCAGCTATAGCCATGAGCAGTTCTTC. Amino acids: CASSYSHEQFF.

V and J are TRBV28 and TRBJ1-2, with TRBD1 as a possible D gene (6 bases). The CDR3 consists of 13 residues. The germline CDR1 and CDR2 sequences are MDHEN and SYDVKM. V lost 5 bases and J lost 6, with 13 bases in between. CDR3 DNA: TGTGCCAGCAGTGGTGTCCAGGGGAATGGCTACACCTTC. It codes for CASSGVQGNGYTF.

The J gene is TRBJ2-7, the V gene TRBV2; 8 nucleotides agree with TRBD2. This CDR3 is 16 amino acids long. With V trimmed by 3 bases and J by 0 bases, 7 bases remained unmatched. Germline V gene lookup returns CDR1 SNHLY and CDR2 FYNNEI. The CDR3 region is CASSDANLAGSYEQYF. The CDR3 DNA reads TGTGCCAGCAGTGATGCGAACCTAGCGGGCTCCTACGAGCAGTACTTC.

This clone was observed a single time. The chain recombines TRBV6-2 or TRBV6-3 with TRBJ2-7; D gene uncertain. The CDR3 contains 14 residues. Trimming took off 2 bases at V and 3 bases at J, with 11 bases between the two ends. Germline V gives CDR1 MNHEY, CDR2 SVGEGT. CDR3 residues: CASSYSASSYEQYF. CDR3 DNA sequence: TGTGCCAGCAGTTACAGCGCGTCGAGCTACGAGCAGTACTTC.

J is TRBJ2-5 and V is TRBV3-1 (or the pseudogene TRBV3-2); 14 nucleotides agree with TRBD2. This CDR3 is built from 18 residues. Germline V gives CDR1 LGHDT, CDR2 YNNKEL (reference sequence). Trimming cost V 1 base and J 2 bases; bases outside gene matches: 6. The CDR3 DNA reads TGTGCCAGCAGCCAAGGGACTAGCGGGAGGAGGAGTCAAGAGACCCAGTACTTC. Its protein is CASSQGTSGRRSQETQYF.

V usage is TRBV10-1 and J usage is TRBJ1-1; unclear D gene. Germline V gene data show CDR1 as WNHNN and CDR2 as SYGVQD (reference sequence). The V end was cut by 8 bases, the J end by 1 base, with 8 bases between. CDR3 length equals 12 residues. The CDR3 is CASAEGNTEAFF. The CDR3 coding sequence is TGCGCCAGCGCCGAGGGGAACACTGAAGCTTTCTTT.

The V gene is TRBV6-5, the J gene TRBJ2-3; TRBD1 agrees at 7 bases. CDR1 is MNHEY, CDR2 SVGAGI, per germline. After removal of 4 bases from V and 3 bases from J, the junction contained 1 base not matched to a gene. CDR3 length: 13 residues. CDR3 sequence reads: CASSWTGTDTQYF. The CDR3 DNA is TGTGCCAGCAGTTGGACAGGAACAGATACGCAGTATTTT.

V and J are TRBV11-3 and TRBJ2-1; TRBD2 aligns across 7 bases. Trimming cost V 6 bases and J 0 bases; bases outside gene matches: 5. The CDR3 length is 15 residues. Germline loops: CDR1 SGHNT, CDR2 YENEEA. In nucleotides, the CDR3 is TGTGCCAGCAGTGGGGGGGGAGACTCCTACAATGAGCAGTTCTTC. Amino acid sequence: CASSGGGDSYNEQFF.

The chain carries TRBV19 and TRBJ2-1, with a possible D match to TRBD1 (5 bases). The V end lost 5 bases, the J end lost 3 bases, and 11 bases lay between the germline ends. Germline V gene lookup returns CDR1 LNHDA and CDR2 SQIVND (reference sequence). The CDR3 has 14 residues. CDR3 in amino acids: CASSESDSYNEQFF. For the CDR3, the DNA is TGTGCCAGTAGTGAATCCGACAGCTACAATGAGCAGTTCTTC. Complete variable domain (other parts from reference TRBV19 and TRBJ2-1): DGGITQSPKYLFRKEGQNVTLSCEQNLNHDAMYWYRQDPGQGLRLIYYSQIVNDFQKGDIAEGYSVSREKKESFPLTVTSAQKNPTAFYLCASSESDSYNEQFFGPGTRLTVL.

In nucleotides, the CDR3 is TGTGCCAGCAGCGTGGGAGCGGGTTCCTACAATGAGCAGTTCTTC. Translating it yields CASSVGAGSYNEQFF. The chain links TRBV9 to TRBJ2-1; the D gene is possibly TRBD2 (6 bases). Trimming pared 2 bases from V and 1 base from J, leaving 10 bases between. Germline CDR1 and CDR2: SGDLS and YYNGEE. The CDR3 loop spans 15 amino acids.

This clone was seen more than once but under ten times. This chain joins TRBV5-1 and TRBJ2-3; 10 bases are a match to TRBD2. This CDR3 has 14 residues. From germline, CDR1 is SGHRS and CDR2 YFSETQ. The V gene end was trimmed by 7 bases and the J gene end by 6 bases; junction bases not matched to a gene: 8. For the CDR3, the DNA is TGCGCCAGCGGAGCTAGCGGGGGTACGGATACGCAGTATTTT. Translating it yields CASGASGGTDTQYF.

The chain combines TRBV7-2 with TRBJ1-5; tentative D call: TRBD1 (5 bases). Trimming removed 0 bases at V and 1 base at J, with 7 bases between. Germline values: CDR1 SGHTA, CDR2 FQGNSA. This CDR3 has 15 residues. CDR3 DNA: TGTGCCAGCAGCTTAGCGGAGGGGAGCAATCAGCCCCAGCATTTT. Encoded protein: CASSLAEGSNQPQHF.

V and J are TRBV7-2 and TRBJ2-1, with D hard to call. The CDR3 extends over 13 amino acids. Germline V lookup: CDR1 SGHTA, CDR2 FQGNSA. V shed 1 base and J shed 4 bases, with 5 bases lying between them. CDR3 DNA sequence: TGTGCCAGCAGCTTAGGGCAATACAATGAGCAGTTCTTC. This sequence encodes CASSLGQYNEQFF. Drawing the rest from reference TRBV7-2 and TRBJ2-1, the complete variable domain is GAGVSQSPSNKVTEKGKDVELRCDPISGHTALYWYRQSLGQGLEFLIYFQGNSAPDKSGLPSDRFSAERTGGSVSTLTIQRTQQEDSAVYLCASSLGQYNEQFFGPGTRLTVL.

In this sample, this clone turned up once. This rearrangement joins TRBV11-2 to TRBJ1-6; D call uncertain. CDR1 and CDR2 (germline): SGHAT, FQNNGV. V was clipped by 5 bases and J by 14 bases, with 10 bases between them. The CDR3 has 11 amino acids. This CDR3 reads CASSLGGTLHF. Written as DNA, the CDR3 is TGTGCCAGCAGCCTCGGAGGCACCCTCCACTTT.

The V and J genes are TRBV18 and TRBJ2-7, with a possible D match to TRBD1 (5 bases). Germline CDR1 is KGHSH and CDR2 is LQKENI. The CDR3 consists of 11 residues. The V end was cut by 8 bases, the J end by 1 base, with 6 bases between. The CDR3 coding sequence is TGTGCCAGCGGGGCGTCCTACGAGCAGTACTTC. This encodes CASGASYEQYF.

This clone showed up just a few times. The chain carries TRBV30 and TRBJ2-7; tentatively, D is TRBD1 (5 bases). Deletions cut 3 bases from V and 7 bases from J, with 10 bases between. The CDR3 consists of 11 residues. Germline assignment: CDR1 GTSNPN and CDR2 SVGIG (reference sequence). The CDR3 sequence is CAWRTGWEQYF. The DNA for the CDR3 is TGTGCCTGGAGAACAGGCTGGGAGCAGTACTTC. Combining the CDR3 with reference TRBV30 and TRBJ2-7 gives the whole variable domain SQTIHQWPATLVQPVGSPLSLECTVEGTSNPNLYWYRQAAGRGLQLLFYSVGIGQISSEVPQNLSASRPQDRQFILSSKKLLLSDSGFYLCAWRTGWEQYFGPGTRLTVT.

This chain uses TRBV2 with TRBJ2-1; perhaps TRBD2 as D (6 bases). Trimming removed 4 bases from V and 5 bases from J, with 9 bases in between. CDR3 length equals 13 residues. Germline CDR1 reads SNHLY; CDR2 reads FYNNEI. The CDR3 DNA follows: TGTGCCAGCAGTGCGGGGGTTAACAATGAGCAGTTCTTC. It specifies CASSAGVNNEQFF.

The V gene is TRBV11-2, the J gene TRBJ2-2, with a weak D call TRBD1 (6 bases). V was cut by 2 bases and J by 1 base, with 11 bases left in between. CDR3 length: 16 residues. CDR1 SGHAT and CDR2 FQNNGV come from the germline V gene. Written as DNA, the CDR3 is TGTGCCAGCAGCTTATGGCAGGGGCGGAACACCGGGGAGCTGTTTTTT. It is translated as CASSLWQGRNTGELFF.

CDR3 region: CASSPGTGQETQYF. CDR3 in DNA: TGTGCCAGCAGTCCCGGGACAGGGCAAGAGACCCAGTACTTC. This chain uses TRBV27 with TRBJ2-5, with 9 bases fitting TRBD1. V was clipped by 5 bases and J by 2 bases; unmatched bases: 3. Germline V gives CDR1 MNHEY, CDR2 SMNVEV (reference sequence). This CDR3 has 14 residues.

This clone occurred many times. The CDR3 loop reads CASSKGVMGSSYEQYF. The CDR3 nucleotides read TGTGCCAGCAGCAAAGGGGTTATGGGTAGTAGCTACGAGCAGTACTTC. V usage is TRBV7-8 and J usage is TRBJ2-7; the D gene is possibly TRBD1 (5 bases). Per the germline V gene, CDR1 is SGHVS and CDR2 is FQNEAQ. V lost 5 bases to trimming and J lost 3 bases, with 20 bases between them. This CDR3 has 16 amino acids.